This T cell receptor (beta chain) was sequenced for a study of immune heterogeneity within non-small cell lung tumors. Points from the study as a whole: Tumor sites within a patient were found to share identical dominant CDR3 beta clonotypes, and site-unique high-frequency clones were also present.

V was pared by 3 bases and J by 3 bases, with 6 bases between. The V gene's germline CDR1 is LNHDA and CDR2 SQIVND (reference sequence). The CDR3 contains 13 residues. TCR beta CDR3 was amplified by multiplex PCR, first round 10 cycles, 32 V and 13 J primers. Via MiXCR, TCRdb re-called the multiplex PCR reads, giving one row per CDR3 protein. The sample lists approximately 9,800 distinct CDR3 sequences, roughly 17% occurring once. TCRs were amplified from 600 ng gDNA of bulk tumor per sample. Surgeons took several biopsies per primary tumor, spaced far apart, during surgery. Those enrolled were patients newly diagnosed with untreated non-small cell lung cancer and undergoing curative surgery. This clonotype is termed medium-sized (0.01 to 0.1%). Its matching antigen is unknown.

The chain links TRBV19 to TRBJ2-1, with TRBD2 as a possible D gene (5 bases). This TCR was sampled from a man aged 35 to 55 with non-small cell lung cancer. The sequenced sample consisted of lung tumor tissue. CDR3 in amino acids: CASSIGLYNEQFF. CDR3 nucleotide sequence: TGTGCCAGTAGTATTGGACTCTACAATGAGCAGTTCTTC.